This entry lists 19 T cell receptor beta chains sequenced from one sample in a study of blood T cell repertoires in COVID-19. Method: immunoSEQ multiplex PCR; TCRdb's copy keeps in-frame clones and lacks some. Of more than 150,000 clones in the sample, approximately 85% are singletons; the top ten hold around 9.8%. Specimen: peripheral blood. The source is a woman older than 75 with acute or convalescent COVID-19.

The chain uses TRBV6-5 and TRBJ1-2; TRBD1 matches 7 bases. Looked up from germline, CDR1 is MNHEY and CDR2 is SVGAGI. Trimming removed 6 bases from V and 4 bases from J; junction bases left unmatched: 11. The CDR3 contains 15 residues. The CDR3 sequence: CASSWDSLQGYGYTF. The CDR3 coding sequence is TGTGCCAGCAGCTGGGACAGCCTACAAGGCTATGGCTACACCTTC.

The rearrangement links TRBV18 to TRBJ2-3; 9 positions agree with TRBD2. The length of the CDR3 is 15 residues. The V segment lost 2 bases and the J segment 4 bases; nucleotides outside the gene matches: 4. The germline V gene has CDR1 KGHSH and CDR2 LQKENI. CDR3 nucleotide sequence: TGTGCCAGCTCACCAAGCGGGGGGACTGCAGATACGCAGTATTTT. This codes for CASSPSGGTADTQYF.

The chain joins TRBV5-4 to TRBJ2-7; unclear D gene. Per the germline V gene, CDR1 is SGHNT and CDR2 is YYREEE (reference sequence). V was cut by 3 bases and J by 3 bases, with 4 bases left in between. CDR3 size: 11 residues. CDR3 nucleotide sequence: TGTGCCAGCAGCTCCGGCTACGAGCAGTACTTC. This encodes CASSSGYEQYF.

This clone has a single count. The chain combines TRBV7-2 with TRBJ2-2; 8 bases line up with TRBD2. Trimming at V came to 8 bases and at J to 5 bases, leaving 16 bases not matched to a gene. Germline CDR1 reads SGHTA; CDR2 reads FQGNSA. The CDR3 has 17 residues. The CDR3 DNA sequence: TGTGCCAGCCTCCGGTCGCGGGGGGTCACGGGGACCGGGGAGCTGTTTTTT. Protein: CASLRSRGVTGTGELFF.

In DNA, the CDR3 is TGTGCCAGTAGTGGCAGCAATCAGCCCCAGCATTTT. It encodes CASSGSNQPQHF. The rearrangement links TRBV19 to TRBJ1-5; D not resolved. This CDR3 has 12 amino acids. Germline-derived CDR1 and CDR2 are LNHDA and SQIVND (reference sequence). Deletions cut 5 bases from V and 1 base from J, with 3 bases between.

This clone has a count of ten or more. The genes are TRBV5-1 and TRBJ1-5; 7 bases map to TRBD1. Germline V lookup: CDR1 SGHRS, CDR2 YFSETQ. The CDR3 has 13 amino acids. Trimming removed 3 bases from V and 5 bases from J; junction bases left unmatched: 2. The CDR3 nucleotides are TGCGCCAGCAGCTCCACAGGGGATCAGCCCCAGCATTTT. Its translation: CASSSTGDQPQHF. Based on the CDR3 plus reference TRBV5-1 and TRBJ1-5, the full variable domain is KAGVTQTPRYLIKTRGQQVTLSCSPISGHRSVSWYQQTPGQGLQFLFEYFSETQRNKGNFPGRFSGRQFSNSRSEMNVSTLELGDSALYLCASSSTGDQPQHFGDGTRLSIL.

The chain joins TRBV6-2 or TRBV6-3 to TRBJ1-1; 10 positions agree with TRBD1. This CDR3 has 14 amino acids. J was trimmed by 5 bases and V by 5 bases; bases with no gene match: 5. CDR1 is MNHEY, CDR2 SVGEGT, per germline. CDR3 amino acids: CASSLTGGFTEAFF. The CDR3 DNA follows: TGTGCCAGCAGTCTGACAGGGGGCTTTACTGAAGCTTTCTTT.

V gene TRBV7-3 combines with J gene TRBJ2-1; D remains ambiguous. Trimming left V 2 bases short and J 1 base short, with 12 bases between. Germline V gives CDR1 SGHTA, CDR2 FQGTGA. The CDR3 extends over 16 amino acids. CDR3 DNA: TGTGCCAGCAGCTTAGTTGGAACAGATTCCTACAATGAGCAGTTCTTC. It yields the protein CASSLVGTDSYNEQFF.

This chain links TRBV5-4 with TRBJ1-2; 7 bases are shared with TRBD1. V shed 3 bases, J shed 6 bases, and the junction held 5 bases outside the gene matches. Germline V CDR1 and CDR2: SGHNT, YYREEE (reference sequence). The CDR3 extends over 13 amino acids. The CDR3 region is CASSSETGNGYTF. In DNA form, the CDR3 reads TGTGCCAGCAGCTCGGAGACAGGGAATGGCTACACCTTC.

This clone has more than one count but fewer than ten. This chain links TRBV5-1 with TRBJ2-7; the D gene is possibly TRBD2 (6 bases). This CDR3 contains 15 residues. Germline V lookup: CDR1 SGHRS, CDR2 YFSETQ. The ends were cut back, 4 bases at V and 3 bases at J, with 17 bases in the middle. CDR3 DNA sequence: TGCGCCAGCAGCCCCCTGGAACTCGGGGGCTACGAGCAGTACTTC. Its translation: CASSPLELGGYEQYF.

The chain employs TRBV27 and TRBJ2-7; possible D gene TRBD2, 6 bases. The CDR3 covers 14 residues. Germline lookup yields CDR1 MNHEY and CDR2 SMNVEV (reference sequence). V dropped 5 bases and J dropped 3 bases, with 14 bases sitting between them. The CDR3: CASSAGRTYYEQYF. Written as DNA, the CDR3 is TGTGCCAGCAGTGCGGGACGTACGTACTACGAGCAGTACTTC.

The V gene is TRBV7-6, the J gene TRBJ2-1, with 9 positions matching TRBD2. J gave up 0 bases and V 3 bases, and 3 bases lay outside the gene matches. The length of the CDR3 is 16 residues. Germline CDR1 SGHVS, CDR2 FNYEAQ. CDR3 sequence reads: CASSFLAGSSYNEQFF. The CDR3, as DNA: TGTGCCAGCAGCTTTCTAGCGGGAAGCTCCTACAATGAGCAGTTCTTC.

This clone was seen a handful of times. This chain uses TRBV7-6 with TRBJ2-7; D is possibly TRBD1 (6 bases). The germline gives CDR1 SGHVS, CDR2 FNYEAQ. Trimming took 6 bases from V and 3 from J, leaving 9 bases between them. CDR3 length: 12 residues. CDR3 in amino acids: CASSAQGYEQYF. The CDR3 coding sequence is TGTGCCAGCAGTGCACAGGGCTACGAGCAGTACTTC.

The V and J genes are TRBV5-5 and TRBJ1-2; a weak D match, TRBD1 (5 bases). Trimming pared 0 bases from V and 2 bases from J, leaving 11 bases between. CDR3 length: 15 residues. CDR1 and CDR2 from the germline V gene are SGHKS and YYEKEE (reference sequence). DNA for the CDR3: TGTGCCAGCAGCTTGGCCAACGGGGGGAACTATGGCTACACCTTC. As protein: CASSLANGGNYGYTF.

V usage is TRBV11-2 and J usage is TRBJ1-5; 12 bases are a match to TRBD1. The CDR3 contains 14 residues. The ends lost 4 bases at V and 9 bases at J; junction bases unmatched: 4. CDR1 and CDR2 (germline): SGHAT, FQNNGV. CDR3 DNA: TGTGCCAGCAGCTCGGGACAGGGGGCGTCGCCCCAGCATTTT. As protein: CASSSGQGASPQHF.

The J gene is TRBJ2-7, the V gene TRBV7-2; 7 bases map to TRBD1. From germline, CDR1 is SGHTA and CDR2 FQGNSA. The length of the CDR3 is 12 residues. The junction had 7 bases not matched to a gene; V was cut back by 4 bases and J by 10 bases. CDR3 DNA sequence: TGTGCCAGCAGCTCTACAGGGGACGGTCAGTACTTC. Protein sequence: CASSSTGDGQYF.

The chain couples TRBV19 to TRBJ1-1, with D uncertain. The CDR3 contains 11 residues. Trimming pared 5 bases from V and 7 bases from J, leaving 8 bases between. Per the germline V gene, CDR1 is LNHDA and CDR2 is SQIVND (reference sequence). The DNA of the CDR3 is TGTGCCAGTAGTCTTCTCTTTGAAGCTTTCTTT. It specifies CASSLLFEAFF.

CDR3: CASRAAGYQETQYF. The DNA of the CDR3 is TGTGCCAGCAGGGCGGCAGGGTACCAAGAGACCCAGTACTTC. V gene TRBV2 combines with J gene TRBJ2-5, with a possible D match to TRBD1 (5 bases). CDR1 and CDR2 (germline): SNHLY, FYNNEI. V gave up 6 bases and J gave up 0 bases, with 11 bases separating them. There are 14 residues in the CDR3.

The V gene is TRBV5-4, the J gene TRBJ2-3; D remains ambiguous. Looked up from germline, CDR1 is SGHNT and CDR2 is YYREEE (reference sequence). This CDR3 is built from 16 residues. V was shortened by 0 bases and J by 0 bases, with 11 bases between the two germline ends. CDR3 in amino acids: CASSLEEGGSTDTQYF. The CDR3 DNA sequence: TGTGCCAGCAGCTTGGAGGAAGGCGGTAGCACAGATACGCAGTATTTT.